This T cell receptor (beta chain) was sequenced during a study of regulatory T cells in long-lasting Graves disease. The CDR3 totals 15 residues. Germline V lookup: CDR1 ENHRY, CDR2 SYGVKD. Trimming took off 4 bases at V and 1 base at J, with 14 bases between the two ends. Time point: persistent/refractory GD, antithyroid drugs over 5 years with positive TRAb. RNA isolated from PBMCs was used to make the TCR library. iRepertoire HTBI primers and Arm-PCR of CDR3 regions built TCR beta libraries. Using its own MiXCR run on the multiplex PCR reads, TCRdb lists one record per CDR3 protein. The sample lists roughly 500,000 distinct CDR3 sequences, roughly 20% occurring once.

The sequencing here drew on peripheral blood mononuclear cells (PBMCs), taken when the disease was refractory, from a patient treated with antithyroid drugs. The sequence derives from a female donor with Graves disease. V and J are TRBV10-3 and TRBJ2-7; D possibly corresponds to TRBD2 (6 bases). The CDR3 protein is CAISVKRAVSYEQYF. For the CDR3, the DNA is TGTGCCATCAGTGTGAAGCGGGCTGTATCCTACGAGCAGTACTTC.